This TCR beta chain derives from a study of neurological immune-mediated disorders. Unsorted libraries were generated from 2 million PBMCs held at -80 degrees C. Germline V gene sequence: CDR1 SEHNR, CDR2 FQNEAQ (reference sequence). Trimming took 5 bases from V and 8 from J; bases not matched to a gene: 6. This CDR3 comprises 13 residues. 5'RACE employing 10-nucleotide random UMIs yielded the cDNA. TCRdb re-called the 5' RACE reads with MiXCR, one entry per CDR3 protein. The sample contains just over 95,000 distinct CDR3 sequences, 3% to 4% of which appear only once. This clonotype occurred many times.

The rearrangement links TRBV7-9 to TRBJ2-4; 7 bases fit TRBD2. This TCR was recovered from a woman in her late teens or twenties with multiple sclerosis. The sequencing input was PBMCs. CDR3 protein: CASSRSGEDIQYF. CDR3 nucleotides: TGTGCCAGCAGCCGGAGCGGGGAGGACATTCAGTACTTC.